The subject of this entry is one T cell receptor (beta chain). The antigen is not known. This sample stems from a study of cytomegalovirus exposure and HLA in healthy donors. Looking at the study overall: The study's early data release held about 85 million unique TCRs from HLA-typed donors. Among the 398 genotyped donors, around 85% were placed in the Caucasian-associated ancestry cluster. Study-wide results and caveats: In an earlier analysis, productive rearrangement rates for most beta V segments clustered near 87% or 30%. A later analysis linked a missense DCLRE1C variant to TCR beta V- and J-gene trimming.

The CDR3 sequence is 13 residues long. Germline V CDR1 and CDR2: GTSNPN, SVGIG (reference sequence). Trimming pared 5 bases from V and 5 bases from J, leaving 13 bases between. PCR used 60 Vbeta primers and 13 Jbeta primers. Assay used: immunoSEQ multiplex PCR; TCRdb lists only in-frame clones, some missing. The sample consists of tens of thousands of clones, 75% of them appearing once. The source material was PBMCs. This chain links TRBV30 with TRBJ2-1; perhaps TRBD2 as D (5 bases). This clonotype was sampled from a woman between 40 and 55 years old in good health and CMV-seronegative. The DNA for the CDR3 is TGTGCCTGGGGACTTCGTATACACAATGAGCAGTTCTTC. Its protein product is CAWGLRIHNEQFF.